The present T cell receptor (beta chain) was sequenced within a study of T cell repertoires in cytomegalovirus infection. Background on the study: Public TCR beta signatures were indicative of both CMV infection and a matching HLA type.

Study-level points and caveats: Carriers of CMV and the relevant HLA type were discriminated by public TCR beta frequency. Ex vivo, HLA-C-restricted CMV-specific TCR beta clonotypes prevailed over the rest of the response.

The germline gives CDR1 SEHNR, CDR2 FQNEAQ (reference sequence). Deletions cut 5 bases from V and 3 bases from J, with 16 bases between. The CDR3 contains 16 residues. In its sample, this clonotype was seen many times. Its specificity is unknown. TCRdb processed the reads anew with MiXCR; each CDR3 protein has one entry. The sample yields hundreds of thousands of distinct CDR3 sequences, about a sixth seen once. The V and J genes are TRBV7-9 and TRBJ1-4; no reliable D call. Material for sequencing was PBMCs. The receptor was derived from a human donor in good health (CMV status not recorded). Some clones in this sample may be carry-over from other donors' samples. The CDR3 DNA reads TGTGCCAGCAGCGTGGCTGCCGGGAGGCCTAATGAAAAACTGTTTTTT. Translated, it gives CASSVAAGRPNEKLFF.